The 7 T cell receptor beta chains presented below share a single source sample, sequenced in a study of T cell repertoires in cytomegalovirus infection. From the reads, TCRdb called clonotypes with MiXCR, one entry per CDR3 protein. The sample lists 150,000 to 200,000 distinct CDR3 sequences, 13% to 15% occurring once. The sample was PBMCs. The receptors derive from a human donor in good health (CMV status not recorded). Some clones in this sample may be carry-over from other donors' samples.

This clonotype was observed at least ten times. This CDR3 is CASSTILGTRNTIYF. CDR3 nucleotide sequence: TGTGCCAGCAGCACAATCCTCGGGACACGGAACACCATATATTTT. The genes are TRBV7-6 and TRBJ1-3; possible D gene TRBD1, 6 bases. This CDR3 is 15 amino acids long. V shed 5 bases and J shed 7 bases, with 18 bases lying between them. Germline V CDR1 and CDR2: SGHVS, FNYEAQ.

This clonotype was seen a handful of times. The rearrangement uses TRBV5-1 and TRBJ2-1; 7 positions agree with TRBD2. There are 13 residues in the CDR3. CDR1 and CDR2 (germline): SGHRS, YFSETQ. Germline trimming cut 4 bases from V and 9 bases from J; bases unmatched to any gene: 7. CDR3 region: CASSPQRGSEQFF. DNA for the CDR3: TGCGCCAGCAGCCCCCAGCGGGGAAGTGAGCAGTTCTTC.

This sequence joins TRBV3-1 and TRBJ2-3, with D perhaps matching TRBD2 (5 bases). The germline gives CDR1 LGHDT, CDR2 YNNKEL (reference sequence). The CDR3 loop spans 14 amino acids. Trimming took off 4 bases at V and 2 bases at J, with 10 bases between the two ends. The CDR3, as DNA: TGTGCCAGCAGCCGCGGACTTCTCACAGATACGCAGTATTTT. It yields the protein CASSRGLLTDTQYF.

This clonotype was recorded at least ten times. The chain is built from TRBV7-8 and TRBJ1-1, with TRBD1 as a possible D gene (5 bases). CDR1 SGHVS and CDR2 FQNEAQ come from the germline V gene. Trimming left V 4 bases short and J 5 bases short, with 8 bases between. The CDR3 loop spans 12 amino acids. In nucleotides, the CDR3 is TGTGCCAGCAGCTGGGGACGTACTGAAGCTTTCTTT. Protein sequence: CASSWGRTEAFF.

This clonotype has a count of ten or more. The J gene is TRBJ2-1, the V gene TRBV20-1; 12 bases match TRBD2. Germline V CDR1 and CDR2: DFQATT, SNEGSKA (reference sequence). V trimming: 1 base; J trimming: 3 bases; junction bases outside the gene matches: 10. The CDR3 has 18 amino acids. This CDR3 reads CSARAGGLAGLFYNEQFF. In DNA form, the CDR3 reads TGCAGTGCTAGAGCAGGAGGACTAGCGGGATTATTCTACAATGAGCAGTTCTTC.

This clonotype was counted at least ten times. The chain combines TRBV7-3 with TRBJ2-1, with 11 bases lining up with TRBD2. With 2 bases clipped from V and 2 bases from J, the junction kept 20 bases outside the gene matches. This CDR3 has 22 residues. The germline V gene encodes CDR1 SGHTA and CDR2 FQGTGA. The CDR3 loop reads CASSLLAVAWGVAGGPYNEQFF. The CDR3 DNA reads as TGTGCCAGCAGCTTACTGGCTGTCGCATGGGGGGTAGCGGGAGGGCCCTACAATGAGCAGTTCTTC.

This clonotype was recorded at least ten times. The CDR3 region is CASNRGGQNYGYTF. Here the CDR3 DNA reads TGTGCCAGCAATAGAGGGGGACAGAACTATGGCTACACCTTC. The rearrangement links TRBV28 to TRBJ1-2, with TRBD1 matching 7 bases. This CDR3 has 14 amino acids. Trimming at V came to 7 bases and at J to 2 bases, leaving 7 bases not matched to a gene. CDR1 MDHEN and CDR2 SYDVKM come from the germline V gene.